The 18 T cell receptor beta chains listed next were all sequenced from one sample in a study of shared clonotypes between healthy human individuals. Naive CD8 cells lacked CD45RO, underwent positive selection for CCR7 and left out terminally differentiated effector memory CD45RA+ cells. Sequencing was performed with immunoSEQ multiplex PCR; in TCRdb, only in-frame clones are kept and a portion is missing. The profile covers about 2 million clones, with approximately 95% appearing a single time and less than 1.5% taken by the ten largest. The sample comprised naive CD8+ T cells sorted from blood. The receptor source for this set is a man aged 18 to 29 in good health.

The chain recombines TRBV27 with TRBJ1-5; tentatively, D is TRBD1 (5 bases). CDR1 and CDR2 (germline): MNHEY, SMNVEV (reference sequence). Trimming pared 0 bases from V and 8 bases from J, leaving 11 bases between. The CDR3 consists of 14 residues. The CDR3 spells CASSLSGALEPQHF. The CDR3 DNA reads as TGTGCCAGCAGTTTATCAGGGGCCCTGGAGCCCCAGCATTTT.

The V and J genes are TRBV7-8 and TRBJ2-7; D is perhaps TRBD1 or TRBD2 (5 bases each). V lost 0 bases and J lost 3, with 12 bases in between. The CDR3 runs to 15 residues. CDR1 and CDR2 (germline): SGHVS, FQNEAQ. In DNA form, the CDR3 reads TGTGCCAGCAGCTTAGCGGGGGTGACCAACTACGAGCAGTACTTC. Its protein is CASSLAGVTNYEQYF. The entire variable domain, with the rest obtained from reference TRBV7-8 and TRBJ2-7, is as follows: GAGVSQSPRYKVAKRGQDVALRCDPISGHVSLFWYQQALGQGPEFLTYFQNEAQLDKSGLPSDRFFAERPEGSVSTLKIQRTQQEDSAVYLCASSLAGVTNYEQYFGPGTRLTVT.

This clone was found once. This rearrangement joins TRBV6-6 to TRBJ1-2, with D perhaps matching TRBD1 (5 bases). Trimming removed 0 bases at V and 2 bases at J, with 10 bases between. CDR3 length: 15 amino acids. Germline V gives CDR1 MNHNY, CDR2 SVGAGI (reference sequence). CDR3 loop: CASSYSTALNYGYTF. CDR3 nucleotide sequence: TGTGCCAGCAGTTACTCGACAGCCTTGAACTATGGCTACACCTTC.

A word on this clone: Other nucleotide sequences from this sample produce the same CDR3. The chain uses TRBV27 and TRBJ2-7; D is unclear. V gave up 2 bases and J gave up 0 bases, with 5 bases separating them. The germline gives CDR1 MNHEY, CDR2 SMNVEV (reference sequence). This CDR3 spans 13 amino acids. For the CDR3, the DNA is TGTGCCAGCAGTTTAACGGGCTCCTACGAGCAGTACTTC. Translating it yields CASSLTGSYEQYF.

As regards this clone: The same CDR3 arises from other DNA sequences in this sample as well. V gene TRBV7-9 combines with J gene TRBJ2-7, with TRBD2 as a possible D gene (6 bases). Germline CDR1 and CDR2: SEHNR and FQNEAQ (reference sequence). The germline V and J ends were trimmed by 6 bases and 2 bases, with 14 bases remaining between them. This CDR3 region has 14 residues. CDR3 sequence reads: CASSSGTGTYEQYF. The CDR3 bases are TGTGCCAGCAGTTCCGGGACTGGTACCTACGAGCAGTACTTC. Variable domain in full (rest from reference TRBV7-9 and TRBJ2-7): DTGVSQNPRHKITKRGQNVTFRCDPISEHNRLYWYRQTLGQGPEFLTYFQNEAQLEKSRLLSDRFSAERPKGSFSTLEIQRTEQGDSAMYLCASSSGTGTYEQYFGPGTRLTVT.

About this clone: This sample also contains other DNA sequences that code for the same CDR3. The genes are TRBV11-2 and TRBJ2-3; D possibly matches TRBD1 or TRBD2 (5 bases each). The CDR3 spans 15 residues. Germline V CDR1 and CDR2: SGHAT, FQNNGV. Trimming removed 5 bases at V and 1 base at J, with 13 bases between. The CDR3 loop reads CASSLGEGRTDTQYF. The DNA of the CDR3 is TGTGCCAGCAGCCTAGGCGAGGGGCGCACAGATACGCAGTATTTT.

The chain carries TRBV5-1 and TRBJ2-5; the match to TRBD1 covers 10 bases. CDR3 size: 16 residues. Looked up from germline, CDR1 is SGHRS and CDR2 is YFSETQ. The V and J ends lost 0 bases and 5 bases, in that order; junction bases with no gene match: 7. DNA of the CDR3: TGCGCCAGCAGCTTGGGACAGGGGGCGTCTTGGGAGACCCAGTACTTC. Its translation: CASSLGQGASWETQYF. The full variable domain, with the rest looked up from reference TRBV5-1 and TRBJ2-5, is KAGVTQTPRYLIKTRGQQVTLSCSPISGHRSVSWYQQTPGQGLQFLFEYFSETQRNKGNFPGRFSGRQFSNSRSEMNVSTLELGDSALYLCASSLGQGASWETQYFGPGTRLLVL.

The CDR3 sequence is CASSSTGQGGRYEQYF. The CDR3 coding sequence is TGTGCCAGCAGCTCGACCGGACAGGGGGGAAGATACGAGCAGTACTTC. V gene TRBV7-9 combines with J gene TRBJ2-7; 10 bases map to TRBD1. CDR1 SEHNR and CDR2 FQNEAQ come from the germline V gene (reference sequence). The CDR3 is 16 residues long. Trimming took 4 bases from V and 4 from J; bases not matched to a gene: 10.

This clone was counted a single time. The gene calls are TRBV10-3 and TRBJ1-4, with D unclear. V was clipped by 10 bases and J by 0 bases, with 9 bases between them. This CDR3 is built from 13 residues. Looked up from germline, CDR1 is ENHRY and CDR2 is SYGVKD. The CDR3 loop is CATLDATNEKLFF. The CDR3 DNA follows: TGTGCCACCTTAGACGCAACTAATGAAAAACTGTTTTTT.

This chain uses TRBV5-1 with TRBJ2-3, with D maybe TRBD2 (6 bases). V was pared by 0 bases and J by 5 bases, with 10 bases between. The CDR3 has 14 amino acids. CDR1 SGHRS and CDR2 YFSETQ come from the germline V gene. CDR3 protein: CASSLVRGGDTQYF. The DNA for the CDR3 is TGCGCCAGCAGCTTGGTGAGGGGAGGAGATACGCAGTATTTT.

The genes are TRBV14 and TRBJ2-7; 9 positions agree with TRBD2. The CDR3 contains 16 residues. V lost 0 bases to trimming and J lost 6 bases; unmatched junction nucleotides: 9. CDR1 is SGHDN, CDR2 FVKESK, per germline. This CDR3 is CASSQDAGLASGEQYF. The CDR3 DNA reads as TGTGCCAGCAGCCAAGACGCGGGACTAGCAAGCGGCGAGCAGTACTTC.

The J gene is TRBJ2-7, the V gene TRBV28; the match to TRBD1 covers 8 bases. The CDR3 sequence is 14 residues long. V was pared by 5 bases and J by 1 base, with 4 bases of the junction left unmatched. Germline values: CDR1 MDHEN, CDR2 SYDVKM. CDR3 in DNA: TGTGCCAGCAGTGTGGGACAGGCTTCCTACGAGCAGTACTTC. Amino acid sequence: CASSVGQASYEQYF.

The rearrangement uses TRBV5-1 and TRBJ2-1, with D maybe TRBD2 (7 bases). V shed 3 bases and J shed 3 bases, with 13 bases lying between them. The V gene's germline CDR1 is SGHRS and CDR2 YFSETQ. This CDR3 has 15 residues. The CDR3 DNA reads as TGCGCCAGCAGCTCTACGGGGGGCGACTACAATGAGCAGTTCTTC. Its translation: CASSSTGGDYNEQFF.

The rearrangement joins TRBV7-6 to TRBJ2-3; D is perhaps TRBD2 (7 bases). The V end lost 8 bases, the J end lost 2 bases, and 20 bases lay between the germline ends. CDR1 is SGHVS and CDR2 is FNYEAQ in the germline V gene. The CDR3 has 16 amino acids. The CDR3 coding sequence is TGTGCCAGCGTCCCGGGGGGCGGAGGCGACACAGATACGCAGTATTTT. Residues: CASVPGGGGDTDTQYF.

The gene calls are TRBV10-1 and TRBJ2-5; tentatively, D is TRBD2 (7 bases). The CDR3 contains 16 residues. The V end lost 0 bases, the J end lost 5 bases, and 16 bases lay between the germline ends. CDR1 and CDR2 from the germline V gene are WNHNN and SYGVQD (reference sequence). For the CDR3, the DNA is TGCGCCAGCAGTGAGTCGCCGGGGGGCCTCAAGGAGACCCAGTACTTC. Translated: CASSESPGGLKETQYF.

This chain joins TRBV11-2 and TRBJ1-1; possible D gene TRBD1, 6 bases. The CDR3 has 15 residues. Trimming shortened V by 3 bases and J by 4 bases, and 15 bases separated the two germline ends. Germline V gene lookup returns CDR1 SGHAT and CDR2 FQNNGV. The CDR3 region has the DNA TGTGCCAGCAGCTTTTCGGGTGAGGGGGGCACTGAAGCTTTCTTT. Protein sequence: CASSFSGEGGTEAFF.

The chain joins TRBV6-5 to TRBJ2-7, with a possible D match to TRBD2 (5 bases). Germline V gene data show CDR1 as MNHEY and CDR2 as SVGAGI. The length of the CDR3 is 16 residues. Deletions cut 0 bases from V and 3 bases from J, with 15 bases between. In DNA, the CDR3 is TGTGCCAGCAGTTACTCGGGTGGGGAGAGGGTCTACGAGCAGTACTTC. Translated, it gives CASSYSGGERVYEQYF.

The chain recombines TRBV7-2 with TRBJ1-1; 7 nucleotides line up with TRBD1. The V gene's germline CDR1 is SGHTA and CDR2 FQGNSA. Trimming took 5 bases from V and 3 from J; bases not matched to a gene: 9. The length of the CDR3 is 15 residues. CDR3 coding DNA: TGTGCCAGCAGCCCGACAGGGTATGGCTACACTGAAGCTTTCTTT. This codes for CASSPTGYGYTEAFF. The full variable domain, rest sourced from reference TRBV7-2 and TRBJ1-1, is GAGVSQSPSNKVTEKGKDVELRCDPISGHTALYWYRQSLGQGLEFLIYFQGNSAPDKSGLPSDRFSAERTGGSVSTLTIQRTQQEDSAVYLCASSPTGYGYTEAFFGQGTRLTVV.